Below, one T cell receptor (beta chain) is given with its context. Its cognate antigen has yet to be identified. The input lacks base qualities; no much larger clone sits a single base away. The sample comes from a study of tumor and adjacent non-tumor tissue in lung cancer listed by TCRdb under 2018. About the study as a whole: By cancer type, the cohort comprised approximately twelve adenocarcinoma patients, a couple of squamous cell carcinoma patients and 1 small cell lung cancer patient. The 15 enrolled patients, of whom some 10 were men and 5 were women, were aged about 30 to 80 years and were diagnosed with TNM stage I to III disease. Sequencing generated a total of 125,075,908 productive TCRbeta reads, averaging roughly 4.2 million reads per sample. The study compared bulk TCRbeta repertoires between lung tumor tissue and matched distant non-tumor lung tissue from 15 lung cancer patients. Over 25 paired specimens, one tumor and one normal lung sample per patient, were profiled by TCRbeta CDR3 sequencing. Broader findings and caveats from the paper: Peripheral blood was not sequenced, so blood TCRbeta repertoires in these lung cancer patients were not examined. Tumor tissue showed significantly greater TCR diversity (inverse Simpson) than normal lung tissue (about 400 vs 150, P = 0.0075, Mann-Whitney U test). The top 100 clones accounted for a significantly larger cumulative portion of the repertoire in normal lung than in tumor tissue. The methods do not name the sequencing platform or mention unique molecular identifiers. Only 15 or so patients were included in the cohort, and the need for larger samples and more detailed clinical data was noted by the authors. TCR diversity was significantly higher in younger patients, and greater tumor TCR diversity was associated with shorter overall survival and shorter disease-free survival.

Library prep was done by multiplex PCR. These reads were obtained on an Illumina HiSeq 2500. TCRbeta libraries were built by three rounds of nested PCR using primers (Table S4), following protocols modified from ARM-PCR. Before sequencing, PCR products of 200-500 bp were excised from the gel and purified with the QIAquick gel extraction kit. The original methods were these. Trimmomatic was used to clean the reads, FLASH merged the cleaned reads into complete CDR3 sequences, and MiTCR assigned the sequences to V(D)J germline segments. Clonal diversity was calculated as the inverse Simpson's index using VDJtools. A read counted as productive if the sequence was in-frame and lacked a premature stop codon. Using fastp trimming at Q25 and MiXCR clonotype assembly, TCRdb reanalyzed the public sequencing data and kept in-frame beta chains. One record per CDR3 amino acid sequence lists the most common genes and DNA. TCRdb, not the authors, supplied the V and J calls. This sample is represented by tens of thousands of distinct CDR3 sequences; about 72% of them were singletons. The top ten clones comprise around 18% of the sample.

RNA was isolated from bulk, unsorted tissue, and RNA quality was assessed with a NanoDrop ND-1000 and an Agilent 2100. The donors were newly diagnosed lung cancer patients admitted for thoracic surgery in China from August to November 2014 who had not received prior chemotherapy. Patients with previous radiotherapy or chemotherapy, or with another concurrent cancer, were excluded from the study. Surgical tissue pieces of roughly 1-2 cm3 were preserved in RNAlater solution and were kept at -80 degrees C until use. Spanning cysteine to phenylalanine, the CDR3 consists of 13 amino acids. The read is trimmed to its CDR3 DNA, 39 bases read in frame from base 1. From the germline V gene, CDR1 is SGHDN and CDR2 is FVKESK. The trim is 7 bases for V and 4 bases for J, with a gap of 12 bases between the germline ends.

This TCR was sampled from a man between 60 and 70 years old with non-small cell lung cancer. Sequenced: lung tumor tissue. The chain uses TRBV14 and TRBJ2-3, with no reliable assignment of the D segment. CDR3 loop: CASNQDVPDTQYF. Here is the DNA: TGTGCCAGCAATCAAGATGTTCCAGATACGCAGTATTTT.